One and the same sample provided the 21 T cell receptor beta chains below, sequenced in a study of OX40 agonist ivuxolimab in advanced cancers. The data were produced by immunoSEQ multiplex PCR, yet TCRdb's version contains in-frame clones alone and is incomplete. The profile shows under 80,000 clones, 92% of them singletons. Sample: CD4+ or CD8+ T cells sorted from blood, taken in a trial of the OX40 agonist ivuxolimab. These receptor sequences come from an adult with an advanced solid tumor such as melanoma, head and neck, liver or kidney cancer.

The sample holds one count of this clone. The V and J genes are TRBV27 and TRBJ1-3; D is unclear. V gave up 0 bases and J gave up 0 bases, with 6 bases separating them. CDR3 length: 15 amino acids. Per germline, CDR1 MNHEY and CDR2 SMNVEV (reference sequence). The CDR3, as DNA: TGTGCCAGCAGTTTATCGGCTAGCTCTGGAAACACCATATATTTT. It encodes CASSLSASSGNTIYF.

The rearrangement links TRBV28 to TRBJ1-6; the match to TRBD1 covers 9 bases. CDR1 MDHEN and CDR2 SYDVKM come from the germline V gene. V shed 4 bases, J shed 7 bases, and the junction held 2 bases outside the gene matches. The CDR3 contains 14 residues. The CDR3 region is CASSWTGVNSPLHF. CDR3 DNA sequence: TGTGCCAGCAGTTGGACAGGGGTGAATTCACCCCTCCACTTT.

V is TRBV5-6 and J is TRBJ1-1, with 7 bases that match TRBD1. This CDR3 region has 16 residues. Germline V gives CDR1 SGHDT, CDR2 YYEEEE. V dropped 2 bases and J dropped 1; count of bases not matched to a gene: 8. DNA for the CDR3: TGTGCCAGCAGCTTCGGCCCGGACAGGTCGAACACTGAAGCTTTCTTT. It translates to CASSFGPDRSNTEAFF.

V is TRBV19 and J is TRBJ1-5; TRBD1 matches at 10 bases. This CDR3 is 14 amino acids long. With V trimmed by 7 bases and J by 9 bases, 9 bases remained unmatched. CDR1 is LNHDA and CDR2 is SQIVND in the germline V gene (reference sequence). CDR3 DNA: TGTGCCAGTACCCCGACAGGGGGCGGGCGGCCCCAGCATTTT. It yields the protein CASTPTGGGRPQHF.

This sequence joins TRBV10-2 and TRBJ2-5; D gene unclear. CDR1 and CDR2 from the germline V gene are WSHSY and SAAADI. Trimming took off 0 bases at V and 5 bases at J, with 13 bases between the two ends. The CDR3 extends over 15 amino acids. This chain's CDR3 is CASSESEPAGETQYF. CDR3 nucleotides: TGCGCCAGCAGTGAGTCTGAACCGGCCGGGGAGACCCAGTACTTC.

The chain has TRBV7-9 and TRBJ2-7, with D unclear. CDR3 length: 12 amino acids. Trimming cost V 4 bases and J 2 bases, with 6 bases left between them. CDR1 is SEHNR and CDR2 is FQNEAQ in the germline V gene (reference sequence). DNA for the CDR3: TGTGCCAGCAGCTCCGGAGCCTACGAGCAGTACTTC. Its translation: CASSSGAYEQYF.

The gene calls are TRBV12-5 and TRBJ1-6; unclear D gene. Looked up from germline, CDR1 is LGHNT and CDR2 is FRNRAP. V was cut by 6 bases and J by 3 bases, with 3 bases left in between. This CDR3 contains 12 residues. The CDR3 DNA sequence: TGTGCTAGTGGATACTATAATTCACCCCTCCACTTT. Translation: CASGYYNSPLHF.

The J gene is TRBJ2-5, the V gene TRBV19; TRBD2 might be the D (5 bases). CDR1 is LNHDA, CDR2 SQIVND, per germline (reference sequence). Deletions cut 2 bases from V and 3 bases from J, with 7 bases between. The CDR3 extends over 13 amino acids. CDR3 amino acids: CASSIIGEETQYF. CDR3 coding DNA: TGTGCCAGTAGTATAATCGGGGAAGAGACCCAGTACTTC.

The gene calls are TRBV7-9 and TRBJ2-3; TRBD2 matches at 8 bases. Germline V CDR1 and CDR2: SEHNR, FQNEAQ (reference sequence). The CDR3 is made up of 17 amino acids. Losses at the gene ends were 8 bases for V and 5 bases for J; bases not matched to a gene: 18. The CDR3 coding sequence is TGTGCCAGCGGGCCAGGACACGGGGGGGCCTCTGGAGATACGCAGTATTTT. Its protein product is CASGPGHGGASGDTQYF. The full variable domain, with the rest looked up from reference TRBV7-9 and TRBJ2-3, is DTGVSQNPRHKITKRGQNVTFRCDPISEHNRLYWYRQTLGQGPEFLTYFQNEAQLEKSRLLSDRFSAERPKGSFSTLEIQRTEQGDSAMYLCASGPGHGGASGDTQYFGPGTRLTVL.

In this sample, this clone turned up a few times. The genes are TRBV7-9 and TRBJ1-2; D remains unclear. CDR3 length equals 13 residues. Looked up from germline, CDR1 is SEHNR and CDR2 is FQNEAQ (reference sequence). With 1 base removed from V and 8 bases from J, the gap between germline ends came to 11 bases. In DNA form, the CDR3 reads TGTGCCAGCAGCTTAGGGGAGAAGGAAGGCTACACCTTC. Translated: CASSLGEKEGYTF.

This sequence joins TRBV11-2 and TRBJ2-7; D not resolved. CDR3 length equals 13 residues. The germline V gene has CDR1 SGHAT and CDR2 FQNNGV. V was pared by 1 base and J by 4 bases, with 8 bases between. The CDR3 DNA sequence: TGTGCCAGCAGCTTAGGGGTCCAATACGAGCAGTACTTC. Translation: CASSLGVQYEQYF.

The chain combines TRBV6-1 with TRBJ2-7; D ambiguous. This CDR3 contains 15 residues. Germline V gene data show CDR1 as MNHNS and CDR2 as SASEGT. V gave up 4 bases and J gave up 0 bases, with 13 bases separating them. CDR3 loop: CASSAFQDTSYEQYF. The CDR3 DNA reads as TGTGCCAGCAGTGCTTTTCAAGACACCTCCTACGAGCAGTACTTC.

The chain recombines TRBV19 with TRBJ2-1, with a weak D call TRBD2 (5 bases). The CDR3 has 13 amino acids. Trimming shortened V by 2 bases and J by 8 bases, and 10 bases separated the two germline ends. Germline CDR1 is LNHDA and CDR2 is SQIVND (reference sequence). DNA for the CDR3: TGTGCCAGTAGTATATTAGGAGGCTATGAGCAGTTCTTC. It specifies CASSILGGYEQFF.

The rearrangement uses TRBV5-1 and TRBJ1-4, with D perhaps TRBD1 (5 bases). CDR1 and CDR2 (germline): SGHRS, YFSETQ. The germline V and J ends were trimmed by 5 bases and 4 bases, with 6 bases remaining between them. There are 12 residues in the CDR3. DNA for the CDR3: TGCGCCAGCAGACAGGATAATGAAAAACTGTTTTTT. This encodes CASRQDNEKLFF.

The chain is built from TRBV5-8 and TRBJ2-3; 14 bases match TRBD2. CDR1 and CDR2 (germline): SGHTS, YDEGEE. This CDR3 region has 16 residues. The junction had 2 bases not matched to a gene; V was cut back by 4 bases and J by 1 base. CDR3 nucleotide sequence: TGTGCCAGCAGCACGGGACTAGCGGGGGGCACAGATACGCAGTATTTT. It translates to CASSTGLAGGTDTQYF. Using reference TRBV5-8 and TRBJ2-3 for the parts outside the CDR3, the full variable domain is EAGVTQSPTHLIKTRGQQATLRCSPISGHTSVYWYQQALGLGLQFLLWYDEGEERNRGNFPPRFSGRQFPNYSSELNVNALELEDSALYLCASSTGLAGGTDTQYFGPGTRLTVL.

J is TRBJ2-7 and V is TRBV7-9; tentatively, D is TRBD2 (5 bases). The CDR3 sequence is 12 residues long. V gave up 5 bases and J gave up 4 bases, with 9 bases separating them. CDR1 is SEHNR and CDR2 is FQNEAQ in the germline V gene (reference sequence). This CDR3 reads CASSNLAYEQYF. In DNA form, the CDR3 reads TGTGCCAGCAGCAACCTAGCTTACGAGCAGTACTTC.

The chain carries TRBV19 and TRBJ1-6, with D tentatively TRBD1 (5 bases). The CDR3 is made up of 16 amino acids. Per germline, CDR1 LNHDA and CDR2 SQIVND (reference sequence). Trimming shortened V by 6 bases and J by 6 bases, and 18 bases separated the two germline ends. The CDR3 loop reads CASRTRDRGVNSPLHF. The CDR3 nucleotides read TGTGCCAGTAGAACCCGGGACCGTGGGGTTAATTCACCCCTCCACTTT.

This clone came up a few times. The V and J genes are TRBV5-1 and TRBJ2-2; 9 nucleotides match TRBD1. The length of the CDR3 is 14 residues. Germline CDR1 reads SGHRS; CDR2 reads YFSETQ. The V segment lost 4 bases and the J segment 5 bases; nucleotides outside the gene matches: 3. In DNA, the CDR3 is TGCGCCAGCAGCCCGACAGGGGGTACCGGGGAGCTGTTTTTT. This encodes CASSPTGGTGELFF.

This clone is a singleton in its sample. This chain joins TRBV9 and TRBJ2-5, with 11 nucleotides matching TRBD2. Trimming removed 3 bases from V and 1 base from J; junction bases left unmatched: 5. This CDR3 has 16 residues. Germline CDR1 SGDLS, CDR2 YYNGEE. Here the CDR3 reads CASSADLAGGQETQYF. CDR3 sequence (DNA): TGTGCCAGCAGCGCCGATCTAGCGGGGGGCCAAGAGACCCAGTACTTC.

The chain carries TRBV5-5 and TRBJ2-7, with D possibly being TRBD1 or TRBD2 (5 bases each). Deletions cut 2 bases from V and 2 bases from J, with 11 bases between. CDR1 and CDR2 from the germline V gene are SGHKS and YYEKEE (reference sequence). This CDR3 is 14 amino acids long. This CDR3 reads CASSFWGTPYEQYF. CDR3 DNA: TGTGCCAGCAGCTTCTGGGGGACCCCCTACGAGCAGTACTTC.

The chain carries TRBV27 and TRBJ1-2; D not certain. Germline CDR1 reads MNHEY; CDR2 reads SMNVEV (reference sequence). V gave up 6 bases and J gave up 0 bases, with 17 bases separating them. The CDR3 covers 16 residues. In DNA form, the CDR3 reads TGTGCCAGCAGCGACTGGGCAGGCCAACCTAACTATGGCTACACCTTC. This gives the protein CASSDWAGQPNYGYTF.